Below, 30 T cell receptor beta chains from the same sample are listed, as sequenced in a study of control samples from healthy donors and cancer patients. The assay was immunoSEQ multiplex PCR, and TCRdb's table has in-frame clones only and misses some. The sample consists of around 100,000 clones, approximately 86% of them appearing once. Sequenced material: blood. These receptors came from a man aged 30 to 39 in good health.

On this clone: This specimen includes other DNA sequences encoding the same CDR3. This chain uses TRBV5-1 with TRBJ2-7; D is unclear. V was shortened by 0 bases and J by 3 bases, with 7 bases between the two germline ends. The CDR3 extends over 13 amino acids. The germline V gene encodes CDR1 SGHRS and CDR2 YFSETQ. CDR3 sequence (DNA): TGCGCCAGCAGCTTGGCGGTGGGCTACGAGCAGTACTTC. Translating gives CASSLAVGYEQYF.

Here the CDR3 reads CASSYTVGYEQYF. The CDR3 DNA sequence: TGTGCCAGCAGTTACACCGTCGGCTACGAGCAGTACTTC. The chain carries TRBV6-5 and TRBJ2-7; D unresolved. The V end lost 2 bases, the J end lost 3 bases, and 8 bases lay between the germline ends. The CDR3 is made up of 13 amino acids. Germline assignment: CDR1 MNHEY and CDR2 SVGAGI.

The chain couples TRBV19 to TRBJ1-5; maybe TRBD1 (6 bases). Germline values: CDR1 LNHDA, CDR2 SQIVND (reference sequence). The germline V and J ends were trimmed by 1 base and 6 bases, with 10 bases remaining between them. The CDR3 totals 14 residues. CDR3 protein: CASSIVGAAQPQHF. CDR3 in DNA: TGTGCCAGTAGTATAGTGGGGGCGGCTCAGCCCCAGCATTTT.

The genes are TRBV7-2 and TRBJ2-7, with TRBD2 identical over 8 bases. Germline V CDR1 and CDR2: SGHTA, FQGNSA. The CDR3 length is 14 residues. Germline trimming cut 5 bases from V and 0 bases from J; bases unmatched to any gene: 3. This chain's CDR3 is CASSNSGSSYEQYF. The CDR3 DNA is TGTGCCAGCAGCAACAGCGGGAGCTCCTACGAGCAGTACTTC.

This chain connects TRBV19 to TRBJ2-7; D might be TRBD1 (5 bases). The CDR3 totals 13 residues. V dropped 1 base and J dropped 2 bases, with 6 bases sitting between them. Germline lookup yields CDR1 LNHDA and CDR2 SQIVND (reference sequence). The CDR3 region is CASSIATAYEQYF. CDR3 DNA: TGTGCCAGTAGTATAGCGACAGCCTACGAGCAGTACTTC.

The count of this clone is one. For the CDR3, the DNA is TGCGCCAGCAGCTTTGAAGGGCACGAGCAGTACTTC. Translation gives CASSFEGHEQYF. The chain has TRBV5-1 and TRBJ2-7; D uncertain. V dropped 2 bases and J dropped 5 bases, with 8 bases sitting between them. This CDR3 has 12 amino acids. Germline lookup yields CDR1 SGHRS and CDR2 YFSETQ.

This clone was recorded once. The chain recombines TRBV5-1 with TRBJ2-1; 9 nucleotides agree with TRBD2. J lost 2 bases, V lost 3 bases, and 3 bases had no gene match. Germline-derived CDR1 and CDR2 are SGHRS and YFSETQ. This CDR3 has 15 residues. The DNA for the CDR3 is TGCGCCAGCAGCTCCGGGACTAGCCCCTACAATGAGCAGTTCTTC. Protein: CASSSGTSPYNEQFF.

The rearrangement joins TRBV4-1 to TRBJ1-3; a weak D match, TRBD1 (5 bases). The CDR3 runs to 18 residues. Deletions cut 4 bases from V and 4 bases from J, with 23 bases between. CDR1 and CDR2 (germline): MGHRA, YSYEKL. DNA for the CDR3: TGCGCCAGCAGCCCGATACCGAGTCAGCAGGGCTCCGGAAACACCATATATTTT. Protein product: CASSPIPSQQGSGNTIYF.

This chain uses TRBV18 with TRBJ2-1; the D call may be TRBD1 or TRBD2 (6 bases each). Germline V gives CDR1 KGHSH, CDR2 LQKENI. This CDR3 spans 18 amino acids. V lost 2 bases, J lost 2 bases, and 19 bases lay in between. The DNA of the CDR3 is TGTGCCAGCTCACCAGAGACAGGAGGTGGGGGGACCTACAATGAGCAGTTCTTC. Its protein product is CASSPETGGGGTYNEQFF.

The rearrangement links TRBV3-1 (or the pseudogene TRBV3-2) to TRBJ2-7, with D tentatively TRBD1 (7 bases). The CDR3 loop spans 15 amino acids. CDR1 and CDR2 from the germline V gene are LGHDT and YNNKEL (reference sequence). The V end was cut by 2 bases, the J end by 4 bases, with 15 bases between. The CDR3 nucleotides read TGTGCCAGCAGCCAATGGTCGGAGGGGGCTTACGAGCAGTACTTC. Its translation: CASSQWSEGAYEQYF.

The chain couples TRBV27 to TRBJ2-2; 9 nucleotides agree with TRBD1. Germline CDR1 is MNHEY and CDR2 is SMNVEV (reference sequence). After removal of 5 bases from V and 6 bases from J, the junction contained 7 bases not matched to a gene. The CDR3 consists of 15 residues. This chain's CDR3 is CASSPNRGRPGELFF. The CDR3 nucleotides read TGTGCCAGCAGTCCAAACAGGGGGCGGCCCGGGGAGCTGTTTTTT.

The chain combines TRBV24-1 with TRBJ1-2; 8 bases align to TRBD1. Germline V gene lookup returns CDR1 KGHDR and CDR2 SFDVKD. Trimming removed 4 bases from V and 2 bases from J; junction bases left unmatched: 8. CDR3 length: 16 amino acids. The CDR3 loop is CATSDYKQGENYGYTF. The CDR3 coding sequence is TGTGCCACCAGTGACTATAAACAGGGGGAGAACTATGGCTACACCTTC.

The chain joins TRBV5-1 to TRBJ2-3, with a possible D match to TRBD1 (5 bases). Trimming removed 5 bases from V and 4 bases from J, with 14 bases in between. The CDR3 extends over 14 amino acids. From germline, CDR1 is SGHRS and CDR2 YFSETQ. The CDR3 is CASRPSTEPDTQYF. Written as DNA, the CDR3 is TGCGCCAGCAGACCTTCGACAGAACCAGATACGCAGTATTTT.

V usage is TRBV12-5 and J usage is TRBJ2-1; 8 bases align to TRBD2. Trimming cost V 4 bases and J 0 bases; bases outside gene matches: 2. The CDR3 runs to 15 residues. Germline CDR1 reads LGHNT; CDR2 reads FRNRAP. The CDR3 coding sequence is TGTGCTAGTGGTTGGAGCGGGAGCTCCTACAATGAGCAGTTCTTC. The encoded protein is CASGWSGSSYNEQFF.

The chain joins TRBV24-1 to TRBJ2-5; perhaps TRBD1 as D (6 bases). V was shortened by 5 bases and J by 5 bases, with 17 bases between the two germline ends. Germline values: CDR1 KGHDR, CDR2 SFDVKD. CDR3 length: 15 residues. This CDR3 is CATSVQGTVRETQYF. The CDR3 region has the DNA TGTGCCACCAGTGTGCAGGGGACGGTGAGGGAGACCCAGTACTTC.

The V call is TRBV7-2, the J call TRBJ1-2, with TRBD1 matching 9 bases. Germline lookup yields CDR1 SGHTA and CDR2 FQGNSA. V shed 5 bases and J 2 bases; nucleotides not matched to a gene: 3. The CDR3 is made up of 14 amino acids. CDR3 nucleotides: TGTGCCAGCAGCCACAGGGGGCGAAACTATGGCTACACCTTC. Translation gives CASSHRGRNYGYTF. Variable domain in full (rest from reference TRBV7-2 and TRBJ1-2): GAGVSQSPSNKVTEKGKDVELRCDPISGHTALYWYRQSLGQGLEFLIYFQGNSAPDKSGLPSDRFSAERTGGSVSTLTIQRTQQEDSAVYLCASSHRGRNYGYTFGSGTRLTVV.

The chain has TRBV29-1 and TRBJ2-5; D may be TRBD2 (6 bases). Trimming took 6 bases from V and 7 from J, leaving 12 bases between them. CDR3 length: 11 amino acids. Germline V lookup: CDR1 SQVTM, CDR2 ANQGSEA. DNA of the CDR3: TGCAGCGTACGCTACGGGGGGACCCAGTACTTC. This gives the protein CSVRYGGTQYF. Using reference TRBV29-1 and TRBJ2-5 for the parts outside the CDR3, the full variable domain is SAVISQKPSRDICQRGTSLTIQCQVDSQVTMMFWYRQQPGQSLTLIATANQGSEATYESGFVIDKFPISRPNLTFSTLTVSNMSPEDSSIYLCSVRYGGTQYFGPGTRLLVL.

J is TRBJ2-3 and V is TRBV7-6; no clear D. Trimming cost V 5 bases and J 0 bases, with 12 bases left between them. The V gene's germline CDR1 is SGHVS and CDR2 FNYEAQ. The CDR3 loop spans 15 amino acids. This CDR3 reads CASSPVSESTDTQYF. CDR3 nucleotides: TGTGCCAGCAGCCCCGTCTCCGAGAGCACAGATACGCAGTATTTT.

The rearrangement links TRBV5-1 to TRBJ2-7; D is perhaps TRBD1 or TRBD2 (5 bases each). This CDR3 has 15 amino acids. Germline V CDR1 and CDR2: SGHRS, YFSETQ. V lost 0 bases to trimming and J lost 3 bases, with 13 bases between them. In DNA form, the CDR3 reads TGCGCCAGCAGCTTGGGTCCAGGGAGAAGCTACGAGCAGTACTTC. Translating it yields CASSLGPGRSYEQYF. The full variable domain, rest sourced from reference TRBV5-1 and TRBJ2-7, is KAGVTQTPRYLIKTRGQQVTLSCSPISGHRSVSWYQQTPGQGLQFLFEYFSETQRNKGNFPGRFSGRQFSNSRSEMNVSTLELGDSALYLCASSLGPGRSYEQYFGPGTRLTVT.

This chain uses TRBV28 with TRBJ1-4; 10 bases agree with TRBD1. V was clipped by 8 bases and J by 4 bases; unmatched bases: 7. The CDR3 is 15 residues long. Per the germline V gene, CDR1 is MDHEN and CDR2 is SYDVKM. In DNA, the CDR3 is TGTGCCAGCGTGACAGGGGGCGAGGGTAATGAAAAACTGTTTTTT. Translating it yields CASVTGGEGNEKLFF. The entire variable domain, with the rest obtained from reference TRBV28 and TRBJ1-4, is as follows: DVKVTQSSRYLVKRTGEKVFLECVQDMDHENMFWYRQDPGLGLRLIYFSYDVKMKEKGDIPEGYSVSREKKERFSLILESASTNQTSMYLCASVTGGEGNEKLFFGSGTQLSVL.

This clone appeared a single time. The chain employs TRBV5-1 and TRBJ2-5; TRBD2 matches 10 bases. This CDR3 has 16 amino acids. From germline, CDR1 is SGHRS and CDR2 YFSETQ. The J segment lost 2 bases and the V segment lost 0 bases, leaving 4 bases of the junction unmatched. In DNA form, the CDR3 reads TGCGCCAGCAGCTTGGTGAGCGGGAGGGGTCAAGAGACCCAGTACTTC. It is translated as CASSLVSGRGQETQYF.

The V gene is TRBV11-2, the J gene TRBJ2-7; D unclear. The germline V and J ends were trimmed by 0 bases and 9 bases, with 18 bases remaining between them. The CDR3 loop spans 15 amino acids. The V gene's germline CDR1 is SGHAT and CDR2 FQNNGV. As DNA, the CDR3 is TGTGCCAGCAGCTTAGATTTCACGGAGCAGTTTTGGCAGTACTTC. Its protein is CASSLDFTEQFWQYF. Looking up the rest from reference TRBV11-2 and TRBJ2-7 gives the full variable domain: EAGVAQSPRYKIIEKRQSVAFWCNPISGHATLYWYQQILGQGPKLLIQFQNNGVVDDSQLPKDRFSAERLKGVDSTLKIQPAKLEDSAVYLCASSLDFTEQFWQYFGPGTRLTVT.

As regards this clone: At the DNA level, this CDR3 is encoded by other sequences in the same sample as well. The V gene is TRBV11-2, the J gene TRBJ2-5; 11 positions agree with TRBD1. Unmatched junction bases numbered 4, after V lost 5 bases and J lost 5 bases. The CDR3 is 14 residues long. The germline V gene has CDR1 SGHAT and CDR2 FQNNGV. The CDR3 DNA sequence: TGTGCCAGCAGCCGGACAGGGGGCGATGAGACCCAGTACTTC. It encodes CASSRTGGDETQYF.

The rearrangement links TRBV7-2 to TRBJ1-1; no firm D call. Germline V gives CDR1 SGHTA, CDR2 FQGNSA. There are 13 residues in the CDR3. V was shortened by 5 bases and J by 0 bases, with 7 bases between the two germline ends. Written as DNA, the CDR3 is TGTGCCAGCAGCAAGACACTGAACACTGAAGCTTTCTTT. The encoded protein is CASSKTLNTEAFF.

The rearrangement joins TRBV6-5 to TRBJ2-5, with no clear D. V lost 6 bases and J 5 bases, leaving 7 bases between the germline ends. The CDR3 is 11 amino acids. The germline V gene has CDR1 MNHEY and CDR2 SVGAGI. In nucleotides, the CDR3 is TGTGCCAGCAGGGTCAGCGAGACCCAGTACTTC. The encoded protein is CASRVSETQYF.

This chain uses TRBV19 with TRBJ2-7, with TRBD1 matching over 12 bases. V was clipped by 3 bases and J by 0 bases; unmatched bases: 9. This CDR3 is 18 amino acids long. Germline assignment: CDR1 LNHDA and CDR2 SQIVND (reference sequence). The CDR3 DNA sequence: TGTGCCAGTAGTATTACGGGACAGGGGGCATCCTCCTCCTACGAGCAGTACTTC. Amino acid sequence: CASSITGQGASSSYEQYF. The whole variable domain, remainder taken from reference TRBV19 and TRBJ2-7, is DGGITQSPKYLFRKEGQNVTLSCEQNLNHDAMYWYRQDPGQGLRLIYYSQIVNDFQKGDIAEGYSVSREKKESFPLTVTSAQKNPTAFYLCASSITGQGASSSYEQYFGPGTRLTVT.

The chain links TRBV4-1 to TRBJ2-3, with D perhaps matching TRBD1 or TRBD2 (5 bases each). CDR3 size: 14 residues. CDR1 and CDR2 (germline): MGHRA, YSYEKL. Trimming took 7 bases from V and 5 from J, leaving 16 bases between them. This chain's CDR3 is CASTQGFGGDTQYF. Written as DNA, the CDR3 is TGCGCCAGCACTCAAGGGTTTGGGGGAGATACGCAGTATTTT.

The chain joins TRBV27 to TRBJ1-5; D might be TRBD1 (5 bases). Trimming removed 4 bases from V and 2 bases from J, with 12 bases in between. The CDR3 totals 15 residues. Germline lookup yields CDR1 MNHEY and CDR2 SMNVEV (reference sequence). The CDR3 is CASSSLGGGNQPQHF. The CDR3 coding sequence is TGTGCCAGCAGTTCTCTTGGGGGAGGCAATCAGCCCCAGCATTTT.

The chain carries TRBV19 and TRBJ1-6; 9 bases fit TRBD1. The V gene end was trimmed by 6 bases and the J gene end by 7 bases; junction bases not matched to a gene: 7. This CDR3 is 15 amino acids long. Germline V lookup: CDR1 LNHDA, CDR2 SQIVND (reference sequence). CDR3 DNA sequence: TGTGCCAGTAGAACACAGGGGGCAGCGAATTCACCCCTCCACTTT. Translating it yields CASRTQGAANSPLHF.

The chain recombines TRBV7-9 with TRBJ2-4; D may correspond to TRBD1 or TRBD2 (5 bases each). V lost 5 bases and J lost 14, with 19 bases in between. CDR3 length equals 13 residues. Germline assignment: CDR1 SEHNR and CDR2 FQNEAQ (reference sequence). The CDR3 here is CASSELDRDHEYF. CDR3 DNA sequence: TGTGCCAGCAGCGAGCTGGACCGGGACCACGAGTACTTC.